This T cell receptor (beta chain) was identified in a study of blood T cell repertoires in COVID-19 (dated by TCRdb to about 2020). About the full investigation: The collaborator samples originated in the United States, Italy and Spain and spanned the acute and convalescent phases of COVID-19. The prospective study material was composed of cDNA or gDNA derived from T cells, B-cell-depleted T cells, or PBMCs. Subjects who had been exposed to COVID-19, were actively infected with it, or had recovered from it provided the deeply sampled blood TCRbeta repertoires that made up the dataset. The repertoires were released in a freely available public database meant as a resource for research on the immune response to SARS-CoV-2. The samples were drawn from the first 160 participants of the ongoing ImmuneRACE study and from roughly 1,300 subjects provided by 6 global collaborators. Sample metadata almost always included a de-identified subject ID, COVID-19 status, age in years and sex. Where HLA class I and class II types were available, the types were taken from metadata supplied by the sample provider, not from assay-based typing.

Notes on this clone: Its antigen has not been determined. There are no base qualities to consult, and no much larger clone falls within one base.

The immunoSEQ Assay, a bias-controlled multiplex PCR, was used to amplify TCRbeta CDR3 regions from genomic DNA. The source study handled its data this way. The number of nucleated cells in each sample was estimated from the amplification of reference gene primers within the assay. To quantify the absolute abundance of each unique TCRbeta CDR3 rearrangement, sequence reads were collapsed and filtered. For each sample, productive Simpson clonality was calculated as the square root of Simpson's diversity index across productive rearrangements. TCRdb provides this immuneACCESS table in a form limited to in-frame rearrangements. Some clones are lacking; in checked studies, under half of them reflect an unresolved V gene, and why the rest are absent is not known. V, J and clone size derive from that table, while D and trimming were established from the DNA sequence. In this sample the table shows more than 85,000 clones, roughly four fifths of which occur a single time. In total, the top ten clones hold approximately 15% of the sample.

The collaborating institutions used their own protocols to collect whole blood in K2EDTA tubes. For TCRbeta analysis, collaborators shipped samples in one of three forms: frozen whole blood, isolated PBMCs, or DNA extracted from either of those sample types. Paper-wide results and their limitations: The quantity of clinical and demographic metadata differed by source and by participant and was supplied without curation.

The germline V gene provides CDR1 SGHRS and CDR2 YFSETQ. Compared with germline, V lacks 5 bases and J lacks 3 bases; bases without a gene match: 8. From its cysteine to its phenylalanine, the CDR3 spans 14 amino acids. Of the read, only the CDR3 DNA is kept; its 42 bases are in frame from base 1. Sequenced sample: peripheral blood. The sequence is built from TRBV5-1 and TRBJ2-7; TRBD1 matches 7 bases in the middle. This receptor was obtained from a woman in her sixties with acute or convalescent COVID-19. Here the CDR3 is given as CASSPTQGNYEQYF. The DNA reads TGCGCCAGCAGTCCGACACAGGGGAACTACGAGCAGTACTTC.